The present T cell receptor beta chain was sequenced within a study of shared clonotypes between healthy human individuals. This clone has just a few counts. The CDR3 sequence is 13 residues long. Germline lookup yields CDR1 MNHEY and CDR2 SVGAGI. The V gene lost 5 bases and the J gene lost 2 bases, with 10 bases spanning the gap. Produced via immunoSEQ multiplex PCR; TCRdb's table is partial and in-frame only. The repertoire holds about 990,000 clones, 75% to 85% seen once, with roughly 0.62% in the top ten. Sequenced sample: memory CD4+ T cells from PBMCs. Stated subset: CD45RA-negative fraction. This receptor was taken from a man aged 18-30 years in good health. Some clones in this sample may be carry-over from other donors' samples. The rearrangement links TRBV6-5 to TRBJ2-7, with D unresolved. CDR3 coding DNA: TGTGCCAGCAGTCCCCCTTTGCCCTACGAGCAGTACTTC. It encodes CASSPPLPYEQYF.